What follows are 18 T cell receptor beta chains derived from one specimen sequenced in a study of blood T cell repertoires in COVID-19 (dated by TCRdb to 2018 to 2021). Library preparation employed the immunoSEQ multiplex PCR assay. This immuneACCESS table, as held by TCRdb, lists in-frame sequences with V and J called but not all clones. Of the missing ones, under half trace to an unresolved V gene in checked studies; the others have no known cause. For this sample the table gives 300,000 to 400,000 clones, of which 85% to 95% were detected only once. About 4.2% of the sample belongs to the ten largest clones. The sequenced sample was PBMCs or T cells enriched from blood (not recorded which). Source of these receptors: a woman aged 30 to 39 who had been exposed to COVID-19.

The chain couples TRBV24-1 to TRBJ1-2; maybe TRBD1 (6 bases). Per germline, CDR1 KGHDR and CDR2 SFDVKD. Trimming took 4 bases from V and 6 from J, leaving 14 bases between them. The CDR3 spans 14 residues. CDR3 in amino acids: CATSDLVGGDGYTF. CDR3 nucleotides: TGTGCCACCAGTGACCTCGTAGGGGGGGATGGCTACACCTTC.

This sequence joins TRBV5-1 and TRBJ1-2; 7 bases map to TRBD1. This CDR3 is 16 amino acids long. Germline CDR1 and CDR2: SGHRS and YFSETQ. With 0 bases clipped from V and 7 bases from J, the junction kept 12 bases outside the gene matches. The CDR3 here is CASSLAKQGNIGGYTF. CDR3 sequence (DNA): TGCGCCAGCAGCTTGGCCAAACAGGGGAATATTGGTGGCTACACCTTC. The whole variable domain, remainder taken from reference TRBV5-1 and TRBJ1-2, is KAGVTQTPRYLIKTRGQQVTLSCSPISGHRSVSWYQQTPGQGLQFLFEYFSETQRNKGNFPGRFSGRQFSNSRSEMNVSTLELGDSALYLCASSLAKQGNIGGYTFGSGTRLTVV.

The genes are TRBV7-8 and TRBJ2-2; D is undetermined. Germline V gene data show CDR1 as SGHVS and CDR2 as FQNEAQ. The CDR3 length is 13 residues. V was trimmed by 7 bases and J by 4 bases, leaving 10 bases between them. The chain's CDR3 is CASTRISTGELFF. In nucleotides, the CDR3 is TGTGCCAGCACCCGGATTAGCACCGGGGAGCTGTTTTTT. Full variable domain (remainder filled in from reference TRBV7-8 and TRBJ2-2): GAGVSQSPRYKVAKRGQDVALRCDPISGHVSLFWYQQALGQGPEFLTYFQNEAQLDKSGLPSDRFFAERPEGSVSTLKIQRTQQEDSAVYLCASTRISTGELFFGEGSRLTVL.

V and J are TRBV6-2 or TRBV6-3 and TRBJ2-7; weak D call: TRBD1 (6 bases). This CDR3 is 16 amino acids long. V lost 0 bases to trimming and J lost 3 bases, with 15 bases between them. Germline V CDR1 and CDR2: MNHEY, SVGEGT. CDR3 DNA sequence: TGTGCCAGCAGTTACTCAAAGGACAGAGAAGTCTACGAGCAGTACTTC. It specifies CASSYSKDREVYEQYF.

V gene TRBV10-2 combines with J gene TRBJ1-6; TRBD1 agrees at 8 bases. Trimming took 5 bases from V and 8 from J; bases not matched to a gene: 5. CDR1 and CDR2 from the germline V gene are WSHSY and SAAADI. CDR3 length equals 14 residues. CDR3 sequence reads: CASSRQGWDSPLHF. CDR3 DNA: TGCGCCAGCAGTCGACAGGGGTGGGATTCACCCCTCCACTTT.

J is TRBJ1-2 and V is TRBV5-1; 11 nucleotides match TRBD1. The CDR3 is made up of 14 amino acids. The germline CDR1 and CDR2 sequences are SGHRS and YFSETQ. V was pared by 5 bases and J by 7 bases, with 7 bases of the junction left unmatched. Written as DNA, the CDR3 is TGCGCCAGCAGATCCGGACAGGGGGCGCCTGGCTACACCTTC. Its translation: CASRSGQGAPGYTF.

This clone was counted a few times. This chain connects TRBV29-1 to TRBJ2-7; D might be TRBD2 (5 bases). Trimming pared 6 bases from V and 3 bases from J, leaving 6 bases between. The CDR3 totals 10 residues. Looked up from germline, CDR1 is SQVTM and CDR2 is ANQGSEA. The CDR3 DNA follows: TGCAGCGTGGGGAGCTACGAGCAGTACTTC. It is translated as CSVGSYEQYF.

This clone has a handful of counts. The V and J genes are TRBV5-5 and TRBJ2-7, with D possibly being TRBD2 (6 bases). The CDR3 extends over 17 amino acids. The germline V and J ends were trimmed by 3 bases and 4 bases, with 23 bases remaining between them. Germline loops: CDR1 SGHKS, CDR2 YYEKEE (reference sequence). CDR3 residues: CASSYFWGLGDQYEQYF. CDR3 nucleotide sequence: TGTGCCAGCAGCTACTTTTGGGGACTCGGGGACCAATACGAGCAGTACTTC.

This clone was seen at least ten times. The DNA for the CDR3 is TGTGCCAGCAGCTTAGTGGGACAGGGAACCTACGAGCAGTACTTC. Protein product: CASSLVGQGTYEQYF. The chain employs TRBV7-2 and TRBJ2-7, with TRBD1 matching over 9 bases. J was trimmed by 2 bases and V by 1 base; bases with no gene match: 3. This CDR3 is built from 15 residues. Germline CDR1 reads SGHTA; CDR2 reads FQGNSA.

The chain joins TRBV7-8 to TRBJ2-1; 10 bases fit TRBD1. Germline assignment: CDR1 SGHVS and CDR2 FQNEAQ. The CDR3 is 17 residues long. V shed 1 base, J shed 3 bases, and the junction held 6 bases outside the gene matches. CDR3 in amino acids: CASSLGYGTGVYNEQFF. CDR3 sequence (DNA): TGTGCCAGCAGCTTAGGATACGGGACAGGGGTCTACAATGAGCAGTTCTTC.

The gene calls are TRBV28 and TRBJ1-5; 7 bases agree with TRBD1. The V gene end was trimmed by 7 bases and the J gene end by 5 bases; junction bases not matched to a gene: 5. Looked up from germline, CDR1 is MDHEN and CDR2 is SYDVKM. The CDR3 spans 13 residues. DNA of the CDR3: TGTGCCAGCACCCAGGGGGTGGATCAGCCCCAGCATTTT. It translates to CASTQGVDQPQHF.

The V and J genes are TRBV4-3 and TRBJ2-7; 10 bases map to TRBD1. The J segment lost 2 bases and the V segment lost 5 bases, leaving 6 bases of the junction unmatched. The CDR3 extends over 15 amino acids. CDR1 and CDR2 from the germline V gene are LGHNA and YSLEER. CDR3 DNA: TGCGCCAGCAGCGGTGGGACAGGGGTGGCCTACGAGCAGTACTTC. Protein: CASSGGTGVAYEQYF.

V gene TRBV5-6 combines with J gene TRBJ1-4; TRBD1 might be the D (6 bases). The germline V gene has CDR1 SGHDT and CDR2 YYEEEE. This CDR3 has 14 residues. Trimming took off 1 base at V and 9 bases at J, with 13 bases between the two ends. The CDR3 region is CASSLLWDKQKLFF. CDR3 nucleotides: TGTGCCAGCAGCTTGCTATGGGACAAACAAAAACTGTTTTTT.

The chain combines TRBV7-9 with TRBJ2-1; the match to TRBD1 covers 9 bases. The CDR3 totals 13 residues. Germline V gene lookup returns CDR1 SEHNR and CDR2 FQNEAQ (reference sequence). V lost 5 bases, J lost 10 bases, and 6 bases stayed unmatched. The CDR3 DNA sequence: TGTGCCAGCAGCCCGACAGGGGGAGAGGAGCAGTTCTTC. The encoded protein is CASSPTGGEEQFF.

This clone occurred a few times. The chain uses TRBV19 and TRBJ2-7; D is perhaps TRBD1 (6 bases). Between the trimmed V and J ends, which lost 5 bases and 0 bases, there was a span of 11 bases. CDR3 size: 14 residues. Germline values: CDR1 LNHDA, CDR2 SQIVND (reference sequence). The CDR3 here is CASSGKGDSYEQYF. The CDR3 DNA reads as TGTGCCAGTAGTGGGAAGGGGGACTCCTACGAGCAGTACTTC.

Here the CDR3 DNA reads TGTGCCAGTAGTACCGGACAGGGGAATCAGCCCCAGCATTTT. It translates to CASSTGQGNQPQHF. The rearrangement joins TRBV19 to TRBJ1-5, with 9 positions matching TRBD1. This CDR3 spans 14 amino acids. J was trimmed by 4 bases and V by 4 bases; bases with no gene match: 2. From germline, CDR1 is LNHDA and CDR2 SQIVND (reference sequence).

The gene calls are TRBV3-1 (or the pseudogene TRBV3-2) and TRBJ2-7; 9 bases map to TRBD1. The CDR3 runs 14 residues. CDR1 and CDR2 from the germline V gene are LGHDT and YNNKEL (reference sequence). V lost 4 bases, J lost 4 bases, and 5 bases stayed unmatched. The CDR3 nucleotides are TGTGCCAGCAGCCTTGGACAGGGGTCGTACGAGCAGTACTTC. It yields the protein CASSLGQGSYEQYF.

This chain joins TRBV7-6 and TRBJ1-2, with 10 bases matching TRBD1. The J segment lost 5 bases and the V segment lost 0 bases, leaving 12 bases of the junction unmatched. Germline loops: CDR1 SGHVS, CDR2 FNYEAQ. There are 18 residues in the CDR3. CDR3 in DNA: TGTGCCAGCAGCTTAGCGTGGATTGGGGGACAGGGGAATTATGGCTACACCTTC. Its translation: CASSLAWIGGQGNYGYTF. Filled out from reference TRBV7-6 and TRBJ1-2, the complete variable domain reads GAGVSQSPRYKVTKRGQDVALRCDPISGHVSLYWYRQALGQGPEFLTYFNYEAQQDKSGLPNDRFSAERPEGSISTLTIQRTEQRDSAMYRCASSLAWIGGQGNYGYTFGSGTRLTVV.